This T cell receptor beta chain is drawn from a study of glioma-infiltrating T cells. Study-level results: Above-expected tissue-blood divergence occurred in all gliomas, most in low-grade ones. CDR3 overlap between tissue and blood was very small.

Using RNA template, CDR3s of TCR alpha and beta were amplified with iRepertoire arm-PCR. Input was roughly 95-400 ng of tissue mRNA or PBMC total RNA. TCRdb analysed the multiplex PCR reads with MiXCR anew, one entry per CDR3 protein. The profile shows some 120,000 distinct CDR3 sequences, approximately 23% of them singletons. This clonotype was seen many times. The antigen is undetermined. This CDR3 has 14 residues. Germline V CDR1 and CDR2: SGHTA, FQGNSA. J gave up 3 bases and V 5 bases, and 5 bases lay outside the gene matches. This chain links TRBV7-2 with TRBJ2-7; 9 bases are a match to TRBD2. This clonotype originated in a human donor with low-grade glioma or glioblastoma, undergoing nonglioma brain surgery, or in good health (not recorded which). Sequenced input: glioma tissue, nonneoplastic brain tissue, or PBMCs (not recorded which). In nucleotides, the CDR3 is TGTGCCAGCAGCGGTAGCGGGAGACGCTACGAGCAGTACTTC. This sequence encodes CASSGSGRRYEQYF.